Listed below are T cell receptor beta chains from one sample, sequenced in a study of T cell responses to AZD1222 COVID-19 vaccine. The table came from immunoSEQ multiplex PCR; TCRdb's copy has only in-frame clones and leaves some out. The sample yields 160,000 or so clones, roughly 92% seen once. The specimen comprised peripheral blood, sampled 28 days after the second AZD1222 dose. Receptors were obtained from an adult who received the AZD1222 COVID-19 vaccine. The CDR3 runs from the conserved cysteine through the conserved F or W. D genes are given only for firm matches. Size values are once, few and many counts, or a class for expanded clones, and some rows have none.

V	D	size	J	CDR3	DNA
TRBV28	TRBD1	.	TRBJ1-5	CASPPGGGQLNQPQHF	TGTGCCAGCCCCCCAGGGGGGGGCCAGTTGAATCAGCCCCAGCATTTT
TRBV30	TRBD2	.	TRBJ2-5	CAWIHPGREETQYF	TGTGCCTGGATTCACCCTGGGAGGGAGGAGACCCAGTACTTC
TRBV28	.	.	TRBJ1-6	CASSFPRPENSPLHF	TGTGCCAGCAGTTTCCCACGACCGGAGAATTCACCCCTCCACTTT
TRBV7-9	.	.	TRBJ2-2	CASRPGAARDTGELFF	TGTGCCAGCAGGCCGGGTGCAGCGAGGGACACCGGGGAGCTGTTTTTT
TRBV10-3	.	few	TRBJ1-4	CAISESVDKEKLFF	TGTGCCATCAGTGAGTCGGTCGACAAGGAAAAACTGTTTTTT
TRBV24-1	.	.	TRBJ1-5	CATSGGSNQPQHF	TGTGCCACCAGCGGGGGTAGCAATCAGCCCCAGCATTTT
TRBV28	TRBD2	few	TRBJ2-7	CASSSLAGSSYEQYF	TGTGCCAGCAGTTCACTAGCGGGGTCAAGCTACGAGCAGTACTTC
TRBV9	TRBD2	.	TRBJ2-1	CASSVLAGEQFF	TGTGCCAGCAGCGTCCTAGCGGGAGAGCAGTTCTTC
TRBV6-2/TRBV6-3	.	.	TRBJ1-1	CASSEIGQKEAFF	TGTGCCAGCAGTGAGATAGGACAGAAAGAAGCTTTCTTT
TRBV2	.	.	TRBJ2-2	CASSLGEYTGELFF	TGTGCCAGCAGTCTCGGGGAATACACCGGGGAGCTGTTTTTT
TRBV6-4	TRBD1	.	TRBJ1-6	CASSPTGTGDSPLHF	TGTGCCAGCAGTCCTACCGGGACAGGGGATTCACCCCTCCACTTT
TRBV30	.	.	TRBJ1-2	CAFTGGEYGYTF	TGTGCCTTCACGGGGGGAGAGTACGGCTACACCTTC
TRBV3-1/TRBV3-2	TRBD2	.	TRBJ2-7	CASSQYNGRGHEQYF	TGTGCCAGCAGCCAATATAACGGGAGGGGCCACGAGCAGTACTTC
TRBV12-5	.	once	TRBJ2-7	CASGLNRDNF	TGTGCTAGTGGTTTGAACAGGGATAACTTC
TRBV27	.	.	TRBJ1-4	CASRGWTNEKLFF	TGTGCCAGCAGGGGGTGGACTAATGAAAAACTGTTTTTT
TRBV7-2	TRBD2	.	TRBJ2-3	CASSPRAAGGGGDTQYF	TGTGCCAGCAGCCCTCGCGCGGCGGGAGGGGGGGGAGATACGCAGTATTTT
TRBV6-5	TRBD2	.	TRBJ2-6	CASSLGTSLVLTF	TGTGCCAGCAGTCTCGGGACTAGCCTCGTCCTGACTTTC
TRBV28	.	.	TRBJ1-1	CASSFRGLVPEAFF	TGTGCCAGCAGTTTTCGCGGGTTAGTGCCTGAAGCTTTCTTT
TRBV7-2	.	.	TRBJ1-2	CASSLDAGYGYTF	TGTGCCAGCAGCTTAGACGCGGGCTATGGCTACACCTTC
TRBV6-4	TRBD2	.	TRBJ2-3	CASSDIAGSTDTQYF	TGTGCCAGCAGTGACATAGCGGGAAGCACAGATACGCAGTATTTT
TRBV28	.	once	TRBJ1-1	CASSSGAGAAFF	TGTGCCAGCAGTTCAGGGGCAGGCGCGGCTTTCTTT
TRBV30	.	.	TRBJ2-1	CAWSPIAASYNEQFF	TGTGCCTGGAGTCCAATAGCGGCCTCCTACAATGAGCAGTTCTTC
TRBV6-1	.	.	TRBJ2-4	CASSEARVLLTKNIQYF	TGTGCCAGCAGTGAAGCTCGGGTCCTCTTAACCAAAAACATTCAGTACTTC
TRBV12-3/TRBV12-4	.	.	TRBJ1-5	CASRGVGQPQHF	TGTGCCAGTCGCGGAGTGGGTCAGCCCCAGCATTTT
TRBV21-1	.	.	TRBJ1-1	CASSKNLIRTENTEAFF	TGTGCCAGCAGCAAAAATCTTATTCGAACAGAGAACACTGAAGCTTTCTTT
TRBV28	.	once	TRBJ1-2	CASSLAGRGYTF	TGTGCCAGCAGTTTAGCAGGGAGAGGCTACACCTTC
TRBV2	TRBD1	.	TRBJ1-3	CASSTWTGSGNTIYF	TGTGCCAGCAGTACCTGGACAGGCTCTGGAAACACCATATATTTT
TRBV19	.	.	TRBJ1-5	CASRMWGSNQPQHF	TGTGCCAGTAGAATGTGGGGAAGCAATCAGCCCCAGCATTTT
TRBV19	.	.	TRBJ2-7	CASRGNVLYEQYF	TGTGCCAGTAGGGGTAACGTCCTCTACGAGCAGTACTTC
TRBV10-2	.	.	TRBJ2-2	CASSSGTAGTGELFF	TGCGCCAGCAGTTCCGGGACGGCGGGTACCGGGGAGCTGTTTTTT
TRBV9	TRBD2	.	TRBJ2-1	CASRSSGSSYNEQFF	TGTGCCAGCAGATCTAGCGGCTCCTCATACAATGAGCAGTTCTTC
TRBV19	.	once	TRBJ1-1	CASSIGEGGAFF	TGTGCCAGTAGTATAGGAGAAGGGGGAGCTTTCTTT
TRBV19	TRBD1	.	TRBJ2-7	CASSGTGGHEQYF	TGTGCCAGTAGTGGGACAGGGGGCCACGAGCAGTACTTC
TRBV4-1	.	.	TRBJ2-4	CASSDKVRPEAAIQYF	TGCGCCAGCAGCGACAAGGTGCGCCCGGAGGCGGCCATTCAGTACTTC
TRBV30	TRBD2	.	TRBJ2-7	CAWTGSSGLAGDEQYF	TGTGCCTGGACCGGCTCATCCGGACTAGCGGGAGACGAGCAGTACTTC
TRBV18	.	.	TRBJ1-1	CASSPGRWTEAFF	TGTGCCAGCTCACCGGGACGGTGGACTGAAGCTTTCTTT
TRBV7-8	.	.	TRBJ2-7	CASSSDGSYEQYF	TGTGCCAGCAGTTCTGACGGATCCTACGAGCAGTACTTC
TRBV4-1	TRBD2	.	TRBJ2-2	CASSLLAGGPSTGELFF	TGCGCCAGCAGCTTACTAGCGGGAGGGCCTAGCACCGGGGAGCTGTTTTTT
TRBV7-2	.	.	TRBJ1-2	CASSFGPIPSPLYGYTF	TGTGCCAGCAGCTTCGGGCCTATTCCGAGCCCCCTCTATGGCTACACCTTC
TRBV6-1	TRBD1	.	TRBJ1-1	CASGRGENTEAFF	TGTGCCAGCGGCAGGGGGGAGAACACTGAAGCTTTCTTT
TRBV27	.	.	TRBJ1-2	CASSLTWVVGTNYGYTF	TGTGCCAGCAGTTTAACCTGGGTTGTGGGAACCAACTATGGCTACACCTTC
TRBV11-3	TRBD1	.	TRBJ2-5	CASSLGRTGSETQYF	TGTGCCAGCAGCTTAGGAAGGACAGGGTCGGAGACCCAGTACTTC
TRBV12-5	TRBD2	.	TRBJ2-1	CASGLGLATEQFF	TGTGCTAGTGGTTTGGGACTAGCGACCGAGCAGTTCTTC
TRBV19	.	.	TRBJ2-2	CASSTSWTGELFF	TGTGCCAGTAGTACAAGTTGGACCGGGGAGCTGTTTTTT
TRBV28	.	.	TRBJ1-2	CASSLPAGTQTGYTF	TGTGCCAGCAGTTTACCCGCCGGGACCCAAACGGGCTACACCTTC
TRBV6-5	.	.	TRBJ1-1	CASSPRGEAEAFF	TGTGCCAGCAGCCCCCGGGGTGAGGCTGAAGCTTTCTTT
TRBV6-2/TRBV6-3	.	.	TRBJ1-6	CASSLPDEEDNSPLHF	TGTGCCAGCAGTCTCCCCGACGAGGAGGATAATTCACCCCTCCACTTT
TRBV3-1/TRBV3-2	TRBD2	.	TRBJ2-7	CASSKPGLQNYEQYF	TGTGCCAGCAGCAAACCGGGACTACAAAACTACGAGCAGTACTTC
TRBV28	TRBD1	.	TRBJ2-1	CASRHPGQGMNEQFF	TGTGCCAGCAGACATCCGGGACAGGGGATGAATGAGCAGTTCTTC
TRBV10-3	TRBD2	.	TRBJ2-4	CAISDSGRGINIQYF	TGTGCCATCAGTGATAGCGGGAGAGGGATAAACATTCAGTACTTC